This TCR beta chain comes out of a study of regulatory T cells in long-lasting Graves disease. The overall study: The study counted Graves' disease as persistent given over 5 years of antithyroid drugs and positive TSH receptor antibodies.

Findings of the study overall: Small sample size may have lowered accuracy.

Through Arm-PCR of CDR3 regions and iRepertoire HTBI primers, TCR beta libraries were built. TCRdb called the multiplex PCR reads again in MiXCR, with one record for every CDR3 protein. This table holds about 470,000 distinct CDR3 sequences, less than 25% found once. The CDR3 totals 15 residues. Germline-derived CDR1 and CDR2 are LNHDA and SQIVND (reference sequence). About this clonotype itself: What it binds is unknown. Mismatch with germline at one junction end may stem from a read error.

Stated time point: persistent/refractory GD, antithyroid drugs over 5 years with positive TRAb. Isolated PBMC RNA provided the starting material for the TCR library. The sample here was peripheral blood mononuclear cells (PBMCs), taken when the disease was refractory, from a patient treated with antithyroid drugs. This receptor was taken from a female donor with Graves disease. The V gene is TRBV19, the J gene TRBJ1-4; D is perhaps TRBD1 (5 bases). CDR3 region: CAGSWGTRANEKLFF. CDR3 DNA: TGTGCCGGTAGCTGGGGGACTCGGGCTAATGAAAAACTGTTTTTT. The complete variable domain, with remaining parts taken from reference TRBV19 and TRBJ1-4, reads DGGITQSPKYLFRKEGQNVTLSCEQNLNHDAMYWYRQDPGQGLRLIYYSQIVNDFQKGDIAEGYSVSREKKESFPLTVTSAQKNPTAFYLCAGSWGTRANEKLFFGSGTQLSVL.